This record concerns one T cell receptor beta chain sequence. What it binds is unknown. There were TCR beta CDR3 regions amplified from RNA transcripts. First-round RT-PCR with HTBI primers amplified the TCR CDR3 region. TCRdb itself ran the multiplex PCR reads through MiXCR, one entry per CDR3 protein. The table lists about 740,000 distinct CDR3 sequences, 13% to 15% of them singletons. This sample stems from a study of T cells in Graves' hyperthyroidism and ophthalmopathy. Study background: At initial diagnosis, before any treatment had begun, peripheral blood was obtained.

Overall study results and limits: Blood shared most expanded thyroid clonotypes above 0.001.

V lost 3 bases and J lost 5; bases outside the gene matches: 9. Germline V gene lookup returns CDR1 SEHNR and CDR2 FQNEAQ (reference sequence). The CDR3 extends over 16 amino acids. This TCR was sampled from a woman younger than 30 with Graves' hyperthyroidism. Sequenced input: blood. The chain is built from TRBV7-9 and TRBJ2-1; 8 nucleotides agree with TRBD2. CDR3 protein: CASSFIGRGGDNEQFF. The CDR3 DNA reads TGTGCCAGCAGCTTTATCGGGAGGGGAGGAGACAATGAGCAGTTCTTC.